This entry describes one T cell receptor beta chain. The sample belongs to a study of blood T cell repertoires in COVID-19. Study details: Samples taken during acute and convalescent COVID-19 were collected in the United States, Italy and Spain. PBMCs, B-cell-depleted T cells, or T cells provided the cDNA or gDNA that made up the material.

CDR3 length: 13 amino acids. Between the trimmed V and J ends, which lost 0 bases and 8 bases, there was a span of 10 bases. Germline V gene data show CDR1 as SGHAT and CDR2 as FQNNGV. In the source study's methods: Cell counts per sample came from amplifying reference gene primers. Generated by immunoSEQ multiplex PCR, the TCRdb table keeps only in-frame clones and is missing some. The V and J calls and the clone size are those of that table, but D and trimming were determined from the DNA. Of around 220,000 clones listed, 65% to 85% are singletons. This chain links TRBV11-2 with TRBJ1-2; D is ambiguous. The TCR originated in a woman in her forties with active or convalescent COVID-19. Sequenced: peripheral blood. CDR3 DNA sequence: TGTGCCAGCAGCTTAGACTCGCGCCGGGGCTACACCTTC. Its protein is CASSLDSRRGYTF.